Listed below are T cell receptor beta chains from one sample, sequenced in a study of Ad26.COV2.S vaccination and SARS-CoV-2 variants. Assay used: immunoSEQ multiplex PCR; TCRdb lists only in-frame clones, some missing. The sample lists under 250,000 clones; around 88% were seen once. Sequencing was performed on peripheral blood, taken in a trial of Ad26.COV2.S vaccine versus placebo. The source of these receptors is a person aged 18 to 59 who received the Ad26.COV2.S COVID-19 vaccine or a placebo. Each CDR3 is given with its conserved first and last residue. The D gene is left open where the match is weak.

TRBV5-4	15	TRBD2	CASSSGTSANNEQFF
TRBV29-1	15	NA	CSVLTTGSPGGELFF
TRBV19	14	TRBD1	CASSGGTGGAPLHF
TRBV6-5	13	NA	CASSYQTVTEQFF
TRBV5-1	18	NA	CASSLGRFGRTTGHEQFF
TRBV10-3	16	NA	CAISALSDSYNSPLHF
TRBV5-4	14	NA	CASSLGRYNSPLHF
TRBV18	15	NA	CASSPPSLGRETQYF
TRBV7-9	12	NA	CASSFDYNEQFF
TRBV7-2	15	TRBD1	CASSLDRGSYNEQFF
TRBV18	16	TRBD2	CASSPAERGTQETQYF
TRBV5-6	15	NA	CASSFGGERTKTQYF
TRBV10-2	14	NA	CATTILGSNEKLFF
TRBV19	15	TRBD2	CASSRDSGSTGELFF
TRBV7-9	15	NA	CASSLSENLNEKLFF
TRBV30	14	NA	CAWSDFPQNTEAFF
TRBV3-1/TRBV3-2	13	NA	CASSQAIHTEAFF
TRBV27	15	TRBD1	CASSLWGQGNQPQHF
TRBV6-5	12	NA	CASSPEGNEQFF
TRBV7-8	18	TRBD1	CASSLEGYSTRQGTEAFF
TRBV15	18	TRBD1	CATSRDLTGGLGANVLTF
TRBV5-8	14	NA	CASSFSGSNQPQHF
TRBV7-9	15	NA	CASSFLASSTDTQYF
TRBV3-1/TRBV3-2	12	NA	CASTPWQAEAFF
TRBV7-3	14	NA	CASSRDFSYNEQFF
TRBV4-1	13	NA	CASSQTEDSPLHF
TRBV5-1	15	TRBD2	CASSWDYSSYNEQFF
TRBV6-2/TRBV6-3	18	TRBD1	CASSYSTVGGQRYDTQYF
TRBV19	14	NA	CASSTQGRDYGYTF
TRBV5-1	13	NA	CASSPGSTDTQYF
TRBV4-3	13	NA	CASSRQSADGQFF
TRBV24-1	14	NA	CATSDFVRDNEQFF
TRBV6-5	12	NA	CASSSPGGEQFF
TRBV4-2	16	NA	CASSPSGGGSFYEQFF
TRBV7-2	15	NA	CASSPGRATIYGYTF
TRBV18	15	NA	CASSRPIGVDNEQFF